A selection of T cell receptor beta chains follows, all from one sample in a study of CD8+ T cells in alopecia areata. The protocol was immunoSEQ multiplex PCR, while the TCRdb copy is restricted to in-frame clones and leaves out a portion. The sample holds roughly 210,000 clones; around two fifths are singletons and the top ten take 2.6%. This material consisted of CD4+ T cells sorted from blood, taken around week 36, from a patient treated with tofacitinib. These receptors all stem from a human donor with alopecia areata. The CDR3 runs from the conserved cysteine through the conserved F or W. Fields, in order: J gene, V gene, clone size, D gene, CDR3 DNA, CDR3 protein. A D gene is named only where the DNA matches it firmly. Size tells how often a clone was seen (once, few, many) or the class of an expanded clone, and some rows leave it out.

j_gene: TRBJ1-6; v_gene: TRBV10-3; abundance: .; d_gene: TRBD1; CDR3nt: TGTGCCGCCAGAAGTGGACAGGGGGTTTCGAATTCACCCCTCCACTTT; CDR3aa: CAARSGQGVSNSPLHF
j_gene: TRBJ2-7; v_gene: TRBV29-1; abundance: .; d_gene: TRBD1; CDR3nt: TGCAGCGTTGAAGACCGGGACAGGGGCTACGAGCAGTACTTC; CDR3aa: CSVEDRDRGYEQYF
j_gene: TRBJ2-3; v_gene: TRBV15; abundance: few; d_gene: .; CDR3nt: TGTGCCACCAGCACCGGGATGTCAGATACGCAGTATTTT; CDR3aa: CATSTGMSDTQYF
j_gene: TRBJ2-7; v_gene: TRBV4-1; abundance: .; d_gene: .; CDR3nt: TGCGCCAGCAGCCAACAGACCGTGAGCTCCTACGAGCAGTACTTC; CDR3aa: CASSQQTVSSYEQYF
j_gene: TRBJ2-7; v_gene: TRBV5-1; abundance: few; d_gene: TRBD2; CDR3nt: TGCGCCAGCAGCTTGAATTTAGCGGGAGAGAAGTACTTC; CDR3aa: CASSLNLAGEKYF
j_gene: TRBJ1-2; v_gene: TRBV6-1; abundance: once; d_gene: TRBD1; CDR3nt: TGTGCCAGCAGTGGGGATTGGGACAGGAGTTTCTATGGCTACACCTTC; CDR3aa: CASSGDWDRSFYGYTF
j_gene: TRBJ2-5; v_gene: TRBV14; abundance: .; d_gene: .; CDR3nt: TGTGCCAGCAGCCAAAACCTACGGGCCCCTTGGTGGACCCAGTACTTC; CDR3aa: CASSQNLRAPWWTQYF
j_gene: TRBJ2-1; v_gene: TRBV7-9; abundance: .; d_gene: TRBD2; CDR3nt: TGTGCCAGCAGCTTAGCGGGACTAGCGGGACCCCATGAGCAGTTCTTC; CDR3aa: CASSLAGLAGPHEQFF
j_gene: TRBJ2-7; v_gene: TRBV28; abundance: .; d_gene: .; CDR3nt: TGTGCCAGCAGCTTCCCAGGTCGCTCCTACGAGCAGTACTTC; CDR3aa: CASSFPGRSYEQYF
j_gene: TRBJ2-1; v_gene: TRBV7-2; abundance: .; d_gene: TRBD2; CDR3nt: TGTGCCAGCAGCGGACGACTAGCGGGAACCTACAATGAGCAGTTCTTC; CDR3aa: CASSGRLAGTYNEQFF
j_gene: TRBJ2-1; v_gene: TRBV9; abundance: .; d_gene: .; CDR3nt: TGTGCCAGCACCCTCTCTGGCGGCCCGGATGAGCAGTTCTTC; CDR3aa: CASTLSGGPDEQFF
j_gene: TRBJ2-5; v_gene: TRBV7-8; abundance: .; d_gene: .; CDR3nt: TGTGCCAGCAGCTTAGCGCGGTTGGAGACCCAGTACTTC; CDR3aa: CASSLARLETQYF
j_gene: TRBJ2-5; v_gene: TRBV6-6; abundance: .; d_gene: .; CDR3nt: TGTGCCAGCAACCAAGGAGGGGCCGCCCGGGAGACCCAGTACTTC; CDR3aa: CASNQGGAARETQYF
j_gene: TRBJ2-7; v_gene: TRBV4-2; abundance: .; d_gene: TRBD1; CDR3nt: TGTGCCAGCAGCAAGACAGGGGAATCCTACGAGCAGTACTTC; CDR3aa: CASSKTGESYEQYF
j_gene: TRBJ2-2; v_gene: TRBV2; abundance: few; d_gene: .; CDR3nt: TGTGCCAGCAGTGCGTATTCTAGCAACCCCGGGGAGCTGTTTTTT; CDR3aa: CASSAYSSNPGELFF
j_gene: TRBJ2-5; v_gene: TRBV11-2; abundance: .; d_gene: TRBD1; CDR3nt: TGTGCCAGCAGCCAGGACAGGGTCCCAGGGGAGACCCAGTACTTC; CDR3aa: CASSQDRVPGETQYF
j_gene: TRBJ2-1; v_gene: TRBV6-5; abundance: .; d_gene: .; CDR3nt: TGTGCCAGCAGTTCTCGGGGTCTGCGGAATGAGCAGTTCTTC; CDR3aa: CASSSRGLRNEQFF
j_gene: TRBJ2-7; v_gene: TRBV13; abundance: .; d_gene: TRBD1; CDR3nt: TGTGCCAGCAGCTCGACAGGGCACTACGAGCAGTACTTC; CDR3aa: CASSSTGHYEQYF
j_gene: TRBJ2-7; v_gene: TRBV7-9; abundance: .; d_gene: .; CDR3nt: TGTGCCAGCAGCTTAGAACCTCGAAACGAGCAGTACTTC; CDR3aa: CASSLEPRNEQYF
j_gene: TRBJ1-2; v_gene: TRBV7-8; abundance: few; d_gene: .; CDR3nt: TGTGCCAGCAGCCGGGAGGGTCTCTATGGCTACACCTTC; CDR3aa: CASSREGLYGYTF
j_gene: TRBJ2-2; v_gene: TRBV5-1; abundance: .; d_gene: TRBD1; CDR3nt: TGCGCCAGCAGCACCCGCCCACAGGGGAGTAGCACCGGGGAGCTGTTTTTT; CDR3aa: CASSTRPQGSSTGELFF
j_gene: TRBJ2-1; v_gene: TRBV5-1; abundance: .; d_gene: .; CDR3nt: TGCGCCAGCAGCTTGGTCGACGGCTCCTACAATGAGCAGTTCTTC; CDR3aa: CASSLVDGSYNEQFF